Below are 25 T cell receptor beta chains sequenced from a single sample in a study of cytomegalovirus exposure and HLA in healthy donors (dated by TCRdb to about 2017). The library was prepared using the immunoSEQ multiplex PCR assay. For the multiplex PCR, a mixture combining 60 forward primers for TCR Vbeta segments and 13 reverse primers for TCR Jbeta segments was used. Sourced from immuneACCESS, this table was stored by TCRdb with only in-frame sequences that have V and J called. A share of the clones is absent; for the studies checked, an unresolved V gene accounts for under half, and the remainder has no known explanation. The sample yields 150,000 to 200,000 clones; around four fifths were counted once. About a tenth of the sample belongs to the ten largest clones. Sequencing was performed on PBMCs. These receptors came from a young man in good health and CMV-seropositive.

V usage is TRBV9 and J usage is TRBJ1-4; TRBD1 might be the D (5 bases). V was pared by 3 bases and J by 6 bases, with 15 bases between. The CDR3 consists of 15 residues. Germline V gene lookup returns CDR1 SGDLS and CDR2 YYNGEE. The CDR3 DNA follows: TGTGCCAGCAGCGACCGGGGGAGGAGGGATGAAAAACTGTTTTTT. It yields the protein CASSDRGRRDEKLFF.

This chain links TRBV9 with TRBJ2-1, with D perhaps matching TRBD1 (6 bases). CDR3 length: 15 residues. Germline CDR1 SGDLS, CDR2 YYNGEE. The ends were cut back, 0 bases at V and 1 base at J, with 8 bases in the middle. The CDR3 sequence is CASSVVGASYNEQFF. In DNA form, the CDR3 reads TGTGCCAGCAGCGTAGTGGGGGCGTCCTACAATGAGCAGTTCTTC.

This chain uses TRBV6-5 with TRBJ1-2; D perhaps matches TRBD1 (5 bases). The CDR3 is made up of 13 amino acids. Trimming removed 6 bases at V and 7 bases at J, with 15 bases between. Germline V lookup: CDR1 MNHEY, CDR2 SVGAGI. The CDR3 protein is CASSRGLVGGYTF. CDR3 bases: TGTGCCAGCAGCCGGGGACTGGTGGGTGGCTACACCTTC.

V and J are TRBV28 and TRBJ1-1; TRBD1 matches at 7 bases. Trimming removed 3 bases from V and 4 bases from J; junction bases left unmatched: 5. Germline CDR1 MDHEN, CDR2 SYDVKM. This CDR3 spans 14 amino acids. In nucleotides, the CDR3 is TGTGCCAGCAGTTTCGCCCAGGGGGGCACTGAAGCTTTCTTT. This encodes CASSFAQGGTEAFF. The full variable domain, completed using reference TRBV28 and TRBJ1-1, is DVKVTQSSRYLVKRTGEKVFLECVQDMDHENMFWYRQDPGLGLRLIYFSYDVKMKEKGDIPEGYSVSREKKERFSLILESASTNQTSMYLCASSFAQGGTEAFFGQGTRLTVV.

This sequence joins TRBV5-1 and TRBJ1-4, with a weak D call TRBD1 (5 bases). The CDR3 consists of 14 residues. Per germline, CDR1 SGHRS and CDR2 YFSETQ. V lost 0 bases and J lost 7, with 10 bases in between. CDR3 sequence: CASSLAPGGEKLFF. The CDR3, as DNA: TGCGCCAGCAGCTTGGCACCGGGGGGTGAAAAACTGTTTTTT.

This chain uses TRBV13 with TRBJ2-2; D is perhaps TRBD2 (5 bases). CDR1 and CDR2 (germline): PRHDT, FYEKMQ (reference sequence). This CDR3 spans 13 amino acids. Trimming left V 5 bases short and J 10 bases short, with 14 bases between. CDR3 in DNA: TGTGCCAGCAGCGACTACGCGGATGAGGAGCTGTTTTTT. Translation gives CASSDYADEELFF.

The rearrangement uses TRBV4-3 and TRBJ1-6; 8 nucleotides match TRBD1. V was pared by 2 bases and J by 8 bases, with 8 bases of the junction left unmatched. The CDR3 has 16 amino acids. The germline V gene has CDR1 LGHNA and CDR2 YSLEER. The CDR3 loop is CASSQRYDRGYSPLHF. The DNA for the CDR3 is TGCGCCAGCAGCCAACGATATGACAGGGGATATTCACCCCTCCACTTT.

This clone has more than one count but fewer than ten. V is TRBV7-2 and J is TRBJ2-5; 7 positions agree with TRBD2. The CDR3 runs 14 residues. J was trimmed by 4 bases and V by 5 bases; bases with no gene match: 7. The germline gives CDR1 SGHTA, CDR2 FQGNSA. The CDR3 DNA is TGTGCCAGCAGCCTCAGGGTAGCGGGAGAGACCCAGTACTTC. Translating it yields CASSLRVAGETQYF.

This sequence joins TRBV5-1 and TRBJ2-7; 7 positions agree with TRBD1. Unmatched junction bases numbered 5, after V lost 0 bases and J lost 2 bases. Germline assignment: CDR1 SGHRS and CDR2 YFSETQ. CDR3 size: 15 residues. Here the CDR3 reads CASSLEGTDPYEQYF. In DNA form, the CDR3 reads TGCGCCAGCAGCTTGGAAGGGACAGACCCCTACGAGCAGTACTTC.

This clone was observed once. V usage is TRBV11-2 and J usage is TRBJ2-1, with 7 bases that match TRBD1. CDR1 is SGHAT, CDR2 FQNNGV, per germline. V shed 5 bases and J 4 bases; nucleotides not matched to a gene: 5. CDR3 length equals 14 residues. The CDR3 nucleotides are TGTGCCAGCAGCCGGGGACAGTCGTACAATGAGCAGTTCTTC. Its protein product is CASSRGQSYNEQFF.

This chain joins TRBV19 and TRBJ2-1, with D possibly TRBD2 on 5 matching bases. Germline V CDR1 and CDR2: LNHDA, SQIVND (reference sequence). The V end lost 7 bases, the J end lost 4 bases, and 11 bases lay between the germline ends. There are 13 residues in the CDR3. Here the CDR3 DNA reads TGTGCCAGTACCGGGATAGGGTACAATGAGCAGTTCTTC. Translating it yields CASTGIGYNEQFF.

This chain links TRBV2 with TRBJ1-5; tentative D call: TRBD1 (5 bases). Per germline, CDR1 SNHLY and CDR2 FYNNEI. The V and J ends lost 4 bases and 4 bases respectively, with 20 bases between them. The CDR3 is made up of 17 amino acids. In DNA form, the CDR3 reads TGTGCCAGCAGTGCCGCCTTGACACGGGACTCAAATCAGCCCCAGCATTTT. This translates into CASSAALTRDSNQPQHF.

The chain carries TRBV29-1 and TRBJ1-2; no clear D gene. CDR1 is SQVTM, CDR2 ANQGSEA, per germline. The V gene lost 0 bases and the J gene lost 3 bases, with 8 bases spanning the gap. This CDR3 region has 13 residues. The CDR3, as DNA: TGCAGCGTTGAAGATCAAGAGGACTATGGCTACACCTTC. This encodes CSVEDQEDYGYTF.

This chain uses TRBV19 with TRBJ1-2, with TRBD1 matching over 11 bases. J gave up 9 bases and V 5 bases, and 5 bases lay outside the gene matches. The germline V gene has CDR1 LNHDA and CDR2 SQIVND (reference sequence). CDR3 length: 13 residues. The CDR3 region has the DNA TGTGCCAGTAGTCTAGGACAGGGGGCGAGCTACACCTTC. It encodes CASSLGQGASYTF.

The V gene is TRBV10-1, the J gene TRBJ2-7; D remains unclear. The CDR3 is 12 residues long. The ends were cut back, 4 bases at V and 3 bases at J, with 7 bases in the middle. In germline, CDR1 is WNHNN, CDR2 SYGVQD (reference sequence). The CDR3 reads CASSATNYEQYF. The CDR3, as DNA: TGCGCCAGCAGTGCGACAAACTACGAGCAGTACTTC.

With regard to this clone: One junction end disagrees with the germline gene, perhaps due to a read error. J is TRBJ1-2 and V is TRBV7-2; 9 bases line up with TRBD1. This CDR3 is 15 amino acids long. The germline CDR1 and CDR2 sequences are SGHTA and FQGNSA. Here the CDR3 reads CATSGQGLANYGYTF. The CDR3 coding sequence is TGTGCCACCAGCGGACAGGGGCTAGCTAACTATGGCTACACCTTC. Looking up the rest from reference TRBV7-2 and TRBJ1-2 gives the full variable domain: GAGVSQSPSNKVTEKGKDVELRCDPISGHTALYWYRQSLGQGLEFLIYFQGNSAPDKSGLPSDRFSAERTGGSVSTLTIQRTQQEDSAVYLCATSGQGLANYGYTFGSGTRLTVV.

The CDR3 protein is CATSRVSGGNNYGYTF. The DNA for the CDR3 is TGTGCCACCAGCAGAGTTTCAGGGGGCAATAACTATGGCTACACCTTC. V gene TRBV15 combines with J gene TRBJ1-2; 8 bases line up with TRBD1. The trim removed 1 base at V and 1 base at J, leaving 5 bases unmatched. The CDR3 contains 16 residues. The germline CDR1 and CDR2 sequences are LNHNV and YYDKDF (reference sequence).

The rearrangement links TRBV29-1 to TRBJ1-4; TRBD1 is a possible D gene (5 bases). Germline CDR1 reads SQVTM; CDR2 reads ANQGSEA. The CDR3 totals 11 residues. Trimming took 7 bases from V and 8 from J, leaving 11 bases between them. This CDR3 is CSGRRGEKLFF. CDR3 DNA sequence: TGCAGCGGCAGGCGGGGGGAAAAACTGTTTTTT.

This clone has a handful of counts. The chain uses TRBV9 and TRBJ2-3, with D perhaps TRBD1 (5 bases). Looked up from germline, CDR1 is SGDLS and CDR2 is YYNGEE. CDR3 length: 14 residues. V was shortened by 3 bases and J by 1 base, with 9 bases between the two germline ends. The CDR3 reads CASSDTTGTDTQYF. The CDR3 DNA is TGTGCCAGCAGCGACACGACAGGCACAGATACGCAGTATTTT.

The chain couples TRBV5-1 to TRBJ2-1, with TRBD2 identical over 10 bases. The germline gives CDR1 SGHRS, CDR2 YFSETQ. CDR3 size: 14 residues. Trimming at V came to 6 bases and at J to 6 bases, leaving 6 bases not matched to a gene. The CDR3 DNA is TGCGCCAGCAAACCCAGACTAGCGGGCAATGAGCAGTTCTTC. Translated, it gives CASKPRLAGNEQFF.

This clone came up a few times. The chain employs TRBV18 and TRBJ2-6; a weak D match, TRBD1 (5 bases). The CDR3 length is 15 residues. V dropped 6 bases and J dropped 2 bases, with 11 bases sitting between them. CDR1 and CDR2 from the germline V gene are KGHSH and LQKENI. CDR3 DNA: TGTGCCAGCTCGGAAGGGGTTCCTGGGGCCAACGTCCTGACTTTC. Translated, it gives CASSEGVPGANVLTF.

V usage is TRBV28 and J usage is TRBJ2-7, with unresolved D. The V end was cut by 0 bases, the J end by 2 bases, with 17 bases between. The CDR3 extends over 17 amino acids. Germline CDR1 and CDR2: MDHEN and SYDVKM. The CDR3 here is CASSLWAAPDKPYEQYF. The CDR3 DNA is TGTGCCAGCAGTTTATGGGCGGCACCCGATAAGCCCTACGAGCAGTACTTC.

The rearrangement joins TRBV4-1 to TRBJ2-5; D is ambiguous. The closer fit of TRBJ2-7 to the DNA end suggests the J call may be wrong. The CDR3 runs 14 residues. Germline V CDR1 and CDR2: MGHRA, YSYEKL. This CDR3 reads CASSQDLLTHEQYF. CDR3 nucleotides: TGCGCCAGCAGCCAAGATTTACTTACCCACGAGCAGTACTTC.

This chain connects TRBV30 to TRBJ1-2, with TRBD1 identical over 9 bases. The V segment lost 4 bases and the J segment 7 bases; nucleotides outside the gene matches: 7. CDR3 length: 13 amino acids. CDR1 and CDR2 (germline): GTSNPN, SVGIG (reference sequence). CDR3 region: CAWTETGGTGYTF. The CDR3 DNA is TGTGCCTGGACTGAAACAGGGGGCACTGGCTACACCTTC.

This rearrangement joins TRBV5-1 to TRBJ2-7; 13 bases fit TRBD2. The length of the CDR3 is 17 residues. The trim removed 2 bases at V and 4 bases at J, leaving 9 bases unmatched. The germline V gene has CDR1 SGHRS and CDR2 YFSETQ. CDR3 in amino acids: CASSLFSGTSGIYEQYF. The CDR3 nucleotides read TGCGCCAGCAGCTTATTTTCTGGGACTAGCGGGATTTACGAGCAGTACTTC.